This T cell receptor (beta chain) was recovered during a study of OX40 agonist ivuxolimab in advanced cancers. At the level of the whole study: Ivuxolimab was an agonistic, fully human IgG2 monoclonal antibody directed against OX40 (CD134), a costimulatory receptor. Intravenous ivuxolimab was administered to patients every 2 weeks at six dose levels: 0.01, 0.1, 0.3, 1.5, 3 and 10 mg/kg. Among the roughly 54 dose-escalation patients, 19 had hepatocellular carcinoma, around 15 melanoma, 9 renal cell carcinoma and 9 head and neck cancer. The dose-escalation cohort was roughly 83% male with a mean age of roughly 60 years, ranging from about 23 to 85. Prior anti-PD-1, anti-PD-L1 or anti-CTLA-4 therapy was permitted, and checkpoint inhibitors had been received by roughly 42% of dose-escalation patients. Partial responses occurred in three dose-escalation patients, of whom one had hepatocellular carcinoma and two had cutaneous melanoma. The purpose of peripheral TCRbeta sequencing was to test whether ivuxolimab changed TCR sequence diversity and led to clonal T-cell expansion. The paper describes the monotherapy dose-escalation part (N = 52 patients) of the phase I trial of ivuxolimab.

Trimming removed 0 bases from V and 9 bases from J, leaving 11 bases between the germline ends. In the germline V gene (reference sequence), CDR1 corresponds to MNHEY and CDR2 to SMNVEV. The CDR3 covers 13 residues, taking in both the cysteine and the phenylalanine. Of the read, only the CDR3 DNA is kept; its 39 bases are in frame from base 1. Points the paper makes about the study in general: In the 0.1-3.0 mg/kg groups, partial responders had among the lowest normalized peripheral clonal expansion, particularly in CD8+ T cells. On average, CD8+ T cells showed more expanded clones than CD4+ T cells after ivuxolimab. Low levels of normalized T-cell clonal expansion were also seen in some patients who did not respond. Which antigens the clonally expanded peripheral T cells were specific for was not determined. At doses of 0.1 to 3.0 mg/kg, clonal expansion of both CD4+ and CD8+ T cells in blood was seen between baseline and week 6.

Concerning this clone itself: Its target antigen remains unknown. Base qualities were left out, and no much larger clone turns up one base away.

To sequence the TCRbeta CDR3 region, genomic DNA was isolated from the sorted cells. TCRbeta CDR3 regions were sequenced using the immunoSEQ Assay. TCRdb re-hosts the immuneACCESS table, in-frame sequences only. Its copies lack some clones; in the studies checked, an unresolved V gene accounts for under half of them, and the cause for the rest is not known. This sample gives about 73,000 clones in total; about nine tenths of them show up just once. The ten largest clones add up to under 0.6% of the sample. Patients with autoimmune disease history or receiving systemic immunosuppression were excluded from the trial. Peripheral blood for TCR sequencing was collected from all dose cohorts at baseline, on cycle 4 day 1, and on cycle 7 day 1. The samples were drawn from a first-in-human, open-label, multicenter phase I dose-escalation trial of ivuxolimab. The trial enrolled adults with locally advanced or metastatic head and neck squamous cell, hepatocellular, melanoma or renal cell carcinoma. Before TCR sequencing, CD4+ T cells and CD8+ T cells were sorted from peripheral blood as separate populations.

The sequence came from an adult with an advanced solid tumor such as melanoma, head and neck, liver or kidney cancer. This chain is built from TRBV27 and TRBJ1-2, and possibly TRBD1, on 5 matching bases. Sequencing used CD4+ or CD8+ T cells sorted from blood, obtained in a trial of the OX40 agonist ivuxolimab. In nucleotides, the sequence is TGTGCCAGCAGTTTATCACGGGGGATACGCTACACCTTC. Translated, this is CASSLSRGIRYTF.